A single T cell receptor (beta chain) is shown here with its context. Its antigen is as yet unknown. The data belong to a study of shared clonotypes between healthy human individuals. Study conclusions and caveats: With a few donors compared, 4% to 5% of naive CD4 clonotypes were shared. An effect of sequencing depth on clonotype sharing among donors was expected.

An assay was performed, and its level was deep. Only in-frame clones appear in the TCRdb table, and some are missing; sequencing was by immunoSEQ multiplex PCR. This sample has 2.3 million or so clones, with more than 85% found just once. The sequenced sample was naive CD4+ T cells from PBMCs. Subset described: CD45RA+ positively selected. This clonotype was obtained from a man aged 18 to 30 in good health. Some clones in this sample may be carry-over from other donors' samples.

CDR3 DNA: TGCGCCAGCAGCAACGGACAGGGGGCCCAGATAGGAGATCAGCCCCAGCATTTT. It encodes CASSNGQGAQIGDQPQHF. This rearrangement joins TRBV4-1 to TRBJ1-5, with 11 bases lining up with TRBD1. The V gene's germline CDR1 is MGHRA and CDR2 YSYEKL. Losses at the gene ends were 5 bases for V and 5 bases for J; bases not matched to a gene: 14. CDR3 length equals 18 residues.